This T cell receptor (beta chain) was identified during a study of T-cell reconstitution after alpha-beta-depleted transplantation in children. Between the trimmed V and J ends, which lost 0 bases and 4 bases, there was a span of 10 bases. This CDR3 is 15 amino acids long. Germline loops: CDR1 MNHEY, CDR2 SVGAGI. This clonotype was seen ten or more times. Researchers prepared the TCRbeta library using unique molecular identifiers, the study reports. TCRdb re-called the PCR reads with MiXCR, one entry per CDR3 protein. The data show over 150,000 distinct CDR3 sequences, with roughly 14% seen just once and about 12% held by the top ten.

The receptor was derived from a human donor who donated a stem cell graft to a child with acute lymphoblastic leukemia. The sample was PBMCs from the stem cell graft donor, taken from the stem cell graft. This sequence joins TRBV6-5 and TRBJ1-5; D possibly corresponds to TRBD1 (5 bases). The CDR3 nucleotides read TGTGCCAGCAGTTACTCCGCCAGGGCGAATCAGCCCCAGCATTTT. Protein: CASSYSARANQPQHF.